This paragraph reports one T cell receptor beta chain. Its antigen is as yet unknown. A much larger clone differs by one base, so this may be a read error. This entry belongs to a study of CD8+ T cells in alopecia areata. In the study overall: Among treated patients, oral tofacitinib was administered at 5 to 10 mg twice daily.

Germline V gives CDR1 MNHEY, CDR2 SVGAGI. CDR3 length: 14 amino acids. The V end lost 7 bases, the J end lost 1 base, and 11 bases lay between the germline ends. The treatment was: oral pan-JAK inhibitor, 5-10 mg twice daily. General observations from the study: Higher clonality than in normal scalp was seen in lesional scalp, especially alopecia totalis/universalis. For patients receiving tofacitinib, scalp clonality and expanded CD8+ clones among the top 100 significantly decreased. Although TCR sharing was seen in mice, sharing across patients was less clear, possibly for HLA-related reasons.

The authors extracted RNA and reverse transcribed it into cDNA as the sequencing template. Profiling relied on immunoSEQ multiplex PCR, and the TCRdb table lists in-frame clones only, not all of them. The table records 110,000 or so clones, 56% of them present only once. The sequence was collected from a human donor with alopecia areata. The chain carries TRBV6-5 and TRBJ1-3; D ambiguous. Sequenced here: CD4+ T cells sorted from blood, sampled at week 24, from a patient treated with tofacitinib. The CDR3 DNA reads TGTGCCAGCAATAACCCCACATCTGGAAACACCATATATTTT. This translates into CASNNPTSGNTIYF.